The subject of this entry is one TCR beta chain. This record comes from a study of blood T cell repertoires in COVID-19. The CDR3 has 15 residues. The V gene lost 10 bases and the J gene lost 4 bases, with 20 bases spanning the gap. The germline gives CDR1 LNHDA, CDR2 SQIVND (reference sequence). Only in-frame clones appear in the TCRdb table, and some are missing; sequencing was by immunoSEQ multiplex PCR. This sample yields over 60,000 clones, of which roughly nine tenths are seen a single time; roughly 9.6% belongs to the top ten. The sequence came from a man of 80 years or more with acute or convalescent COVID-19. The chain carries TRBV19 and TRBJ1-5; possible D gene TRBD1, 5 bases. Sequencing input: peripheral blood. The CDR3 region is CATQTVYNRNQPQHF. The CDR3 DNA is TGTGCCACCCAGACAGTATATAATCGTAATCAGCCCCAGCATTTT.